The clone carrying this T cell receptor beta chain showed up just a few times. 5'RACE primed at constant segments yielded TCR alpha and TCR beta cDNA libraries bearing sample barcodes and UMIs. TCRdb re-called the 5' RACE reads with MiXCR, one entry per CDR3 protein. The profile shows 450,000 to 650,000 distinct CDR3 sequences, roughly 18% of them singletons. This record comes from a study of T-cell memory formation after mild COVID-19. Looking at the study overall: Among the donors, TCR clusters were largely specific to each donor.

The germline V gene has CDR1 SGHTA and CDR2 FQGTGA. With 2 bases removed from V and 4 bases from J, the gap between germline ends came to 14 bases. The CDR3 contains 15 residues. The specimen sequenced was PBMCs or a T cell subset sorted from them (not recorded which). This receptor was taken from an adult woman who had mild COVID-19 (a few samples of this study predate the infection). Cell type and time point are not known. The chain uses TRBV7-3 and TRBJ2-5; TRBD1 is a possible D gene (5 bases). CDR3 protein: CASSLQGALGETQYF. In nucleotides, the CDR3 is TGTGCCAGCAGCTTACAAGGGGCTTTGGGAGAGACCCAGTACTTC.